The sequence of this TCR beta chain was determined in a study of T cells in localized non-small cell lung cancer. Clones were sequenced by immunoSEQ multiplex PCR, and TCRdb holds only the in-frame ones, with some missing. This table has 100,000 to 150,000 clones, roughly 90% appearing once. Notes on the study in general: Increased T cell density in blood showed an association with longer overall survival. Peak T cell clonality was found in uninvolved adjacent lung, exceeding tumor. Median detection of top 100 tumor clones in adjacent lung was 55 to 60 clones. Without multi-region sequencing, intratumor heterogeneity could not be excluded.

The CDR3 is 15 residues long. V gave up 6 bases and J gave up 4 bases; unmatched junction bases: 7. Germline CDR1 MNHEY, CDR2 SVGAGI. About this clone: The antigen remains undetermined.

V usage is TRBV6-5 and J usage is TRBJ1-5, with 9 bases that match TRBD1. The sample was peripheral blood, taken before any cancer treatment. This TCR was recovered from a female donor over 55 with stage I lung adenocarcinoma. CDR3 in amino acids: CASRPDRGGNQPQHF. The CDR3 nucleotides are TGTGCCAGCAGACCCGACAGGGGGGGAAATCAGCCCCAGCATTTT.